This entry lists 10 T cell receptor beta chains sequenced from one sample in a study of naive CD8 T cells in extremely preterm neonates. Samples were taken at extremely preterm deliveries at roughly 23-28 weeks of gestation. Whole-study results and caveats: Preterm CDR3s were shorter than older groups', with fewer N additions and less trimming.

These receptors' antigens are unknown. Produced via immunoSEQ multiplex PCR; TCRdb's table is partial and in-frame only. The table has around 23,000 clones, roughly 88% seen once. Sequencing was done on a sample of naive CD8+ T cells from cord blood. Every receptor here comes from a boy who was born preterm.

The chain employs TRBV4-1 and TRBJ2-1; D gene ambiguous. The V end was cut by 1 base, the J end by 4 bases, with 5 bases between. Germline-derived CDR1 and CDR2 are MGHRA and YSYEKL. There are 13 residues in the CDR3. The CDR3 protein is CASSQVGYNEQFF. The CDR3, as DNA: TGCGCCAGCAGCCAAGTAGGATACAATGAGCAGTTCTTC.

CDR3 DNA sequence: TGCAGCGTGCCTGGGGGGTATGGCTACACCTTC. Its translation: CSVPGGYGYTF. The rearrangement links TRBV29-1 to TRBJ1-2; D perhaps matches TRBD1 (5 bases). The germline V gene encodes CDR1 SQVTM and CDR2 ANQGSEA. V lost 6 bases to trimming and J lost 5 bases, with 10 bases between them. The CDR3 sequence is 11 residues long.

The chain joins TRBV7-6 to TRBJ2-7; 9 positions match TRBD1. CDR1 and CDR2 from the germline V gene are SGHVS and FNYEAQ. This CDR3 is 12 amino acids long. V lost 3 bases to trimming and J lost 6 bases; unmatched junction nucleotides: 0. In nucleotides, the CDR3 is TGTGCCAGCAGCTTGACAGGGGGCGAGCAGTACTTC. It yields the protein CASSLTGGEQYF.

As DNA, the CDR3 is TGTGCCACCACTAGCGGGGTTTACAATGAGCAGTTCTTC. It yields the protein CATTSGVYNEQFF. The chain employs TRBV10-3 and TRBJ2-1, with 10 bases lining up with TRBD2. Unmatched junction bases numbered 4, after V lost 10 bases and J lost 4 bases. Germline V gives CDR1 ENHRY, CDR2 SYGVKD. CDR3 length: 13 amino acids.

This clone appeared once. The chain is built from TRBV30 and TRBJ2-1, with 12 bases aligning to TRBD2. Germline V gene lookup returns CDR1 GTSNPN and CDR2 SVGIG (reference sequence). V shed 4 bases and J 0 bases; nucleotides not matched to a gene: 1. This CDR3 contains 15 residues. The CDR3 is CAWTSGGASYNEQFF. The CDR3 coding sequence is TGTGCCTGGACTAGCGGGGGGGCCTCCTACAATGAGCAGTTCTTC.

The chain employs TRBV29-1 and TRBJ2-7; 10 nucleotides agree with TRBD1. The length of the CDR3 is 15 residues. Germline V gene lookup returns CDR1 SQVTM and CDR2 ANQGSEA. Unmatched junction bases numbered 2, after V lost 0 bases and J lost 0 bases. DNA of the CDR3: TGCAGCGTTGAAGAATGGACAGGGGGCTCCTACGAGCAGTACTTC. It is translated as CSVEEWTGGSYEQYF.

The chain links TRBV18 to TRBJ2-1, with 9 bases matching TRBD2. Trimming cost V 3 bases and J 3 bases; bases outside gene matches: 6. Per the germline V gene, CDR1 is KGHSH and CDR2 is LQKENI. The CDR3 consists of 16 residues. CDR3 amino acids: CASSPQRLADYNEQFF. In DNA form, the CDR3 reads TGTGCCAGCTCACCCCAGAGACTAGCGGACTACAATGAGCAGTTCTTC.

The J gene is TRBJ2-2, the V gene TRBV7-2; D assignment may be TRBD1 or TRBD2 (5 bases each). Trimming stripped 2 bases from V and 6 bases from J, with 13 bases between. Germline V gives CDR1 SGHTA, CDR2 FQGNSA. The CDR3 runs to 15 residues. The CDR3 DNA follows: TGTGCCAGCAGCTTAAGCGGCAGGGCGGCCGGGGAGCTGTTTTTT. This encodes CASSLSGRAAGELFF. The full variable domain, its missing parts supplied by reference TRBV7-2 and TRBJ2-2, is GAGVSQSPSNKVTEKGKDVELRCDPISGHTALYWYRQSLGQGLEFLIYFQGNSAPDKSGLPSDRFSAERTGGSVSTLTIQRTQQEDSAVYLCASSLSGRAAGELFFGEGSRLTVL.

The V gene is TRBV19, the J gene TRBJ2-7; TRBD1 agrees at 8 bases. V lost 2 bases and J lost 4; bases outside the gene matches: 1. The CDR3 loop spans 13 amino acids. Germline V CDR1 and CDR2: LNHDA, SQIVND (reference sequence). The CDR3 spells CASSIRQGYEQYF. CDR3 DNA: TGTGCCAGTAGTATAAGACAGGGGTACGAGCAGTACTTC.

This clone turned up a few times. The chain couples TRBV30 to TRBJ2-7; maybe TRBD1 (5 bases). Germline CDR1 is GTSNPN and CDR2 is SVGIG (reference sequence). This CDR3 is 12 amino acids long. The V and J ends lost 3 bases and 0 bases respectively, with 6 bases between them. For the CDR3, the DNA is TGTGCCTGGAGGGACAACTCCTACGAGCAGTACTTC. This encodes CAWRDNSYEQYF.